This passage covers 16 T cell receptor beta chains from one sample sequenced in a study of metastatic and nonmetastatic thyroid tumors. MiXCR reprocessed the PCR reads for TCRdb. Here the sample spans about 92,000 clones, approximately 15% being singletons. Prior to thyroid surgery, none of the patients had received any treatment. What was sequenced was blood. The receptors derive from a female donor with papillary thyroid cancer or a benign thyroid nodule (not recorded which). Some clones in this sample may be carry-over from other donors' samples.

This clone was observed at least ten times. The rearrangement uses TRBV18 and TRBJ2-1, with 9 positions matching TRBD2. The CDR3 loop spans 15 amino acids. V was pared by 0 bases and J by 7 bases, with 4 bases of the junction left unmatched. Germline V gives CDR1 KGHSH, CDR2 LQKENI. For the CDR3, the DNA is TGTGCCAGCTCACCACCGGGCGGGGGGGCTAATGAGCAGTTCTTC. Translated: CASSPPGGGANEQFF.

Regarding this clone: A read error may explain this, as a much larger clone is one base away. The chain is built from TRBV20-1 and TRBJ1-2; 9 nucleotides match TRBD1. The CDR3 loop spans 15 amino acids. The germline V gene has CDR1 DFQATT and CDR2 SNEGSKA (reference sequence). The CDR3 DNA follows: TGCATTGCTACAAAATGGGGACAGGGTCTTATCGGCTACACCTTC. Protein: CIATKWGQGLIGYTF.

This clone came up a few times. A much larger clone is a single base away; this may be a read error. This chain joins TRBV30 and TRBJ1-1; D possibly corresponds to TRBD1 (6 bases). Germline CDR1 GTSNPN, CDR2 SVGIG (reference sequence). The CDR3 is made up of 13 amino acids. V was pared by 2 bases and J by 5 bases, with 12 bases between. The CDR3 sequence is CAWSSGGGTEAFF. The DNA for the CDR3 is TGTGCCTGGAGTTCGGGAGGGGGAACTGAAGCTTTCTTT.

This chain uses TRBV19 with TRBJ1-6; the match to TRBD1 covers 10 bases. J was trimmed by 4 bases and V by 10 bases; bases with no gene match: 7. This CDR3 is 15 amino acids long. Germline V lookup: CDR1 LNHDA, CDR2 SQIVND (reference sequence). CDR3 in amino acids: CATSGQGVYNSPLHF. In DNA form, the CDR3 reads TGTGCCACCTCCGGACAGGGGGTTTATAATTCACCCCTCCACTTT.

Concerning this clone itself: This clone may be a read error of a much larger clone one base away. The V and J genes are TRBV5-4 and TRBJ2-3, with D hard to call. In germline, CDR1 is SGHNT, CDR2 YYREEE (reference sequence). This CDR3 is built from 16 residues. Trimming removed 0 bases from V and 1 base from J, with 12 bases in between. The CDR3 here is CASSLDPLWGTDTQYF. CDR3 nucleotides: TGTGCCAGCAGCTTGGACCCTCTGTGGGGCACAGATACGCAGTATTTT.

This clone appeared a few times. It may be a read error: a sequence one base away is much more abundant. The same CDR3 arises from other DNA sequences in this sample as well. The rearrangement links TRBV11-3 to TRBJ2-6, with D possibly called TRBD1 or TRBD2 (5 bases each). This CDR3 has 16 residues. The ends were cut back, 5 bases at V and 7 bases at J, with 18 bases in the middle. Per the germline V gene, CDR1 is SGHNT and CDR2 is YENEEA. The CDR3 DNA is TGTGCCAGCAGCACAGGACTGGCCACCGGTGCCAACGTCCTGACTTTC. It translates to CASSTGLATGANVLTF.

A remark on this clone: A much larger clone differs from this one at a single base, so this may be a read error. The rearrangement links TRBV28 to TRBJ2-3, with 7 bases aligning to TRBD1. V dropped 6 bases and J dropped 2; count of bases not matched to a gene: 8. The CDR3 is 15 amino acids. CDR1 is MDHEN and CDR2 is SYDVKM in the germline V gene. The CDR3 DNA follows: TGTGCCAGCAGACTCCGGGACAGAATCACAGATACGCAGTATTTT. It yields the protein CASRLRDRITDTQYF.

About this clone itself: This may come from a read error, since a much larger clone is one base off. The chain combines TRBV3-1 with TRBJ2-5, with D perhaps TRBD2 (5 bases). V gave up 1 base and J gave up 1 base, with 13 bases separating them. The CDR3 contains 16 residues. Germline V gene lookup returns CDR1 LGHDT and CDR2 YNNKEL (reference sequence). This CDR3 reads CASSQVISGVQETQYF. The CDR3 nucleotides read TGTGCCAGCAGCCAAGTTATCAGCGGAGTCCAAGAGACCCAGTACTTC.

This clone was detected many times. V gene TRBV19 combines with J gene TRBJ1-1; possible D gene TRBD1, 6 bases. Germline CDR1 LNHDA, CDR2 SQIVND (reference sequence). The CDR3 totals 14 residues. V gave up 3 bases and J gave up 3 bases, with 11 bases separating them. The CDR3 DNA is TGTGCCAGTAGTATGTTAGGACAGTACACTGAAGCTTTCTTT. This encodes CASSMLGQYTEAFF.

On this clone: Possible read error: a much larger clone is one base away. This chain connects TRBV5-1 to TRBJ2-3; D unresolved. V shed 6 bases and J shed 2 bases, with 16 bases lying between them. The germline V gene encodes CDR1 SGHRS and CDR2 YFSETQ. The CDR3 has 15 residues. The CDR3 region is CASTVSHGYTDTQYF. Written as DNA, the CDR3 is TGCGCCAGCACAGTATCACATGGGTACACAGATACGCAGTATTTT.

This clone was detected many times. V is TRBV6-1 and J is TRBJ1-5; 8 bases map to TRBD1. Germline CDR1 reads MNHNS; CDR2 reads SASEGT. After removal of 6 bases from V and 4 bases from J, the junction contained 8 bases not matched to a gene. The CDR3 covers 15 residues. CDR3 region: CASSPDRGPNQPQHF. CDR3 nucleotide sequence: TGTGCCAGCAGCCCAGACAGGGGCCCAAATCAGCCCCAGCATTTT.

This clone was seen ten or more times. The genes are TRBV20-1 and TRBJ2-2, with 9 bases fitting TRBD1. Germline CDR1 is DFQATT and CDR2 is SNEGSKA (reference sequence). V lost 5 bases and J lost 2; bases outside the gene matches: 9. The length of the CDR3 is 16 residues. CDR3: CSAFSPGQGNTGELFF. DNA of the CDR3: TGCAGTGCTTTCTCCCCGGGACAGGGCAACACCGGGGAGCTGTTTTTT.

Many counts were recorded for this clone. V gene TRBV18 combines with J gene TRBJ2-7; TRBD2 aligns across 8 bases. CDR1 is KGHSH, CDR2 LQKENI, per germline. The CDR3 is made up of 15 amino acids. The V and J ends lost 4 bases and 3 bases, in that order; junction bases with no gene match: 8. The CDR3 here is CASSRRAGAVYEQYF. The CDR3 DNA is TGTGCCAGCTCACGACGAGCGGGGGCAGTCTACGAGCAGTACTTC.

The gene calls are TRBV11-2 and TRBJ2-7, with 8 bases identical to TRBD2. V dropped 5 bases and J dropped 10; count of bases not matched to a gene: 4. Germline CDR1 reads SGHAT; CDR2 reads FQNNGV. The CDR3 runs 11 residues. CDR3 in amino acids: CASSQLAEQYF. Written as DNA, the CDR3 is TGTGCCAGCAGCCAACTAGCGGAACAGTACTTC.

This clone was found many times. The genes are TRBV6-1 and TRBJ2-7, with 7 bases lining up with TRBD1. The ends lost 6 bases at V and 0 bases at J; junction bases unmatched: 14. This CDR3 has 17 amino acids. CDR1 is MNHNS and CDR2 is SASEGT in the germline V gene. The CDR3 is CASSPVNFRDSSYEQYF. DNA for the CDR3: TGTGCCAGCAGCCCCGTAAATTTCCGGGACAGCTCCTACGAGCAGTACTTC.

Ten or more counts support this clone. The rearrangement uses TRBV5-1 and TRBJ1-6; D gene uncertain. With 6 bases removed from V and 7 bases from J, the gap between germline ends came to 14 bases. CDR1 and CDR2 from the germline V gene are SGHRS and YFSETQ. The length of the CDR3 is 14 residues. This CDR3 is CASNLGKVNSPLHF. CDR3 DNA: TGCGCCAGCAACCTGGGGAAGGTAAATTCACCCCTCCACTTT.